This T cell receptor (beta chain) was sequenced in a study of T-cell reconstitution after alpha-beta-depleted transplantation in children. Study-level results: Expanded graft clones numbering several hundred reportedly gave rise to alpha-beta T cells about two months after transplant.

V was clipped by 5 bases and J by 5 bases; unmatched bases: 12. The CDR3 length is 15 residues. The germline V gene has CDR1 SGHVS and CDR2 FQNEAQ. Note on this clonotype: What it binds is not known.

Library preparation (for TCRbeta) was performed with unique molecular identifiers. Each CDR3 protein gets one entry after TCRdb re-called the PCR reads with MiXCR. This table has about 110,000 distinct CDR3 sequences, 6.4% appearing once. This specimen was PBMCs, mostly from graft donor cells, taken 360 days after TCRalphabeta/CD19-depleted stem cell transplant. The chain employs TRBV7-8 and TRBJ2-7, with 7 bases aligning to TRBD1. The receptor comes from a male patient between 2 and 9 years old who had a stem cell transplant for acute lymphoblastic leukemia, so the T cells may come from the graft donor. The DNA for the CDR3 is TGTGCCAGCAGCAAAACCGGGACGAGGGGGCACGAGCAGTACTTC. This sequence encodes CASSKTGTRGHEQYF.